These 23 T cell receptor beta chains were all obtained from the same sample, sequenced in a study of CD8 T cells in ankylosing spondylitis. TCRdb independently ran MiXCR on the 5' RACE reads; one entry per CDR3 protein. This sample yields 200,000 to 300,000 distinct CDR3 sequences, of which approximately 12% are seen a single time; less than 8% belongs to the top ten. Sequences were obtained from blood, either unsorted or a sorted T cell fraction (not recorded which). These receptors all stem from a male donor with ankylosing spondylitis or in good health (not recorded which).

This clonotype has ten or more counts. The chain combines TRBV29-1 with TRBJ2-5; 7 nucleotides align to TRBD2. The ends lost 1 base at V and 7 bases at J; junction bases unmatched: 6. The CDR3 runs 13 residues. Looked up from germline, CDR1 is SQVTM and CDR2 is ANQGSEA. CDR3 nucleotide sequence: TGCAGCGTTGAAGCTCGACTAGCAGGGACCCAGTACTTC. It is translated as CSVEARLAGTQYF.

This clonotype was counted at least ten times. This chain joins TRBV6-4 and TRBJ2-1, with 12 bases aligning to TRBD2. The CDR3 length is 16 residues. Germline-derived CDR1 and CDR2 are MRHNA and SNTAGT. V was clipped by 3 bases and J by 8 bases; unmatched bases: 8. The DNA for the CDR3 is TGTGCCAGCAGTGATAGGCTAGCGGGAGGGCGAGATGAGCAGTTCTTC. Amino acid sequence: CASSDRLAGGRDEQFF.

This clonotype was seen ten or more times. The CDR3 DNA reads TGCGCCAGCAGCTTGATGCAAGGCCTAGGTTCCTACGAGCAGTACTTC. Translation gives CASSLMQGLGSYEQYF. The rearrangement joins TRBV5-1 to TRBJ2-7; D remains unclear. The V end lost 1 base, the J end lost 1 base, and 15 bases lay between the germline ends. This CDR3 contains 16 residues. Germline CDR1 SGHRS, CDR2 YFSETQ.

This clonotype was counted many times. The gene calls are TRBV11-2 and TRBJ2-1, with 10 bases lining up with TRBD2. The CDR3 runs to 16 residues. V shed 5 bases and J 9 bases; nucleotides not matched to a gene: 13. Germline V lookup: CDR1 SGHAT, CDR2 FQNNGV. The CDR3 DNA reads as TGTGCCAGCAGCCCCCCCGGACTAGCGGATAGGGGTGAGCAGTTCTTC. Its protein is CASSPPGLADRGEQFF.

This chain joins TRBV21-1 and TRBJ2-7; the table's D call, TRBD1, has no DNA check behind it. TRBV21-1 is a pseudogene locus. The CDR3 length is 14 residues. As DNA, the CDR3 is TGTGCCAGCGATTTCAGGGGAAGAGTAGACGAGCAGTACTTC. It is translated as CASDFRGRVDEQYF.

The rearrangement uses TRBV4-1 and TRBJ1-5, with D uncertain. There are 12 residues in the CDR3. Trimming left V 4 bases short and J 5 bases short, with 6 bases between. Germline lookup yields CDR1 MGHRA and CDR2 YSYEKL. CDR3 nucleotide sequence: TGCGCCAGCAGCCTGCCCGATCAGCCCCAGCATTTT. It translates to CASSLPDQPQHF.

On this clonotype itself: Possible read error: a much larger clone is one base away. The chain is built from TRBV5-1 and TRBJ1-5; maybe TRBD1 (6 bases). Germline CDR1 is SGHRS and CDR2 is YFSETQ. V lost 3 bases to trimming and J lost 3 bases, with 13 bases between them. CDR3 length equals 15 residues. The CDR3 protein is CASSSGHGDNQPQHF. The CDR3 DNA reads TGCGCCAGCAGCTCGGGACACGGAGACAATCAGCCCCAGCATTTT.

There are a few counts of this clonotype. The chain recombines TRBV5-5 with TRBJ2-3; D ambiguous. Trimming removed 1 base from V and 0 bases from J, with 9 bases in between. CDR3 length: 15 residues. From germline, CDR1 is SGHKS and CDR2 YYEKEE (reference sequence). The CDR3 region has the DNA TGTGCCAGCAGCTTGTTGCGAACTAGCACAGATACGCAGTATTTT. Translated: CASSLLRTSTDTQYF.

This clonotype was observed at least ten times. The chain has TRBV2 and TRBJ1-1; tentative D call: TRBD1 (5 bases). There are 12 residues in the CDR3. The germline V gene encodes CDR1 SNHLY and CDR2 FYNNEI. V shed 4 bases and J shed 8 bases, with 11 bases lying between them. This chain's CDR3 is CASSGRGSEAFF. The DNA of the CDR3 is TGTGCCAGCAGTGGAAGGGGATCCGAAGCTTTCTTT.

Written as DNA, the CDR3 is TGTGCCAGCAGCCTCGCGGGGGACCTTGCCAATGAGCAGTTCTTC. Protein product: CASSLAGDLANEQFF. The chain recombines TRBV7-9 with TRBJ2-1, with 7 positions matching TRBD2. Trimming cost V 5 bases and J 6 bases; bases outside gene matches: 10. The length of the CDR3 is 15 residues. CDR1 SEHNR and CDR2 FQNEAQ come from the germline V gene (reference sequence).

This clonotype was observed many times. This chain joins TRBV7-2 and TRBJ2-7, with D maybe TRBD2 (6 bases). V dropped 4 bases and J dropped 2 bases, with 18 bases sitting between them. This CDR3 spans 16 amino acids. Germline CDR1 reads SGHTA; CDR2 reads FQGNSA. CDR3 residues: CASSSSPGLLTYEQYF. For the CDR3, the DNA is TGTGCCAGCAGCTCTTCTCCGGGACTCTTAACCTACGAGCAGTACTTC.

This clonotype was counted only a few times. The chain recombines TRBV5-5 with TRBJ2-1; D is undetermined. Deletions cut 2 bases from V and 4 bases from J, with 13 bases between. The CDR3 is 15 amino acids. Per the germline V gene, CDR1 is SGHKS and CDR2 is YYEKEE (reference sequence). CDR3 in DNA: TGTGCCAGCAGCTTAAGCGTCAGGCCATACAATGAGCAGTTCTTC. Translation: CASSLSVRPYNEQFF.

The rearrangement links TRBV7-9 to TRBJ1-1; D uncertain. V lost 7 bases and J lost 2, with 23 bases in between. Germline lookup yields CDR1 SEHNR and CDR2 FQNEAQ (reference sequence). The CDR3 is 17 amino acids. CDR3 sequence: CASTPGVAGSGNTEAFF. CDR3 nucleotides: TGTGCCAGCACCCCCGGGGTAGCAGGAAGTGGAAACACTGAAGCTTTCTTT. The full variable domain, completed using reference TRBV7-9 and TRBJ1-1, is DTGVSQNPRHKITKRGQNVTFRCDPISEHNRLYWYRQTLGQGPEFLTYFQNEAQLEKSRLLSDRFSAERPKGSFSTLEIQRTEQGDSAMYLCASTPGVAGSGNTEAFFGQGTRLTVV.

Notes on this clonotype: A clone one base away is much larger, so this may be a read error. Here the CDR3 omits its conserved ending phenylalanine or tryptophan, so a read error is the likely source. The chain uses TRBV6-2 or TRBV6-3 and TRBJ2-7, with D uncertain. Trimming left V 2 bases short and J 7 bases short, with 6 bases between. Looked up from germline, CDR1 is MNHEY and CDR2 is SVGEGT. The CDR3 has 11 residues. The CDR3 reads CASSYPAEQYY. CDR3 DNA: TGTGCCAGCAGTTACCCGGCTGAGCAGTACTAC.

There are many counts of this clonotype. The gene calls are TRBV20-1 and TRBJ1-1; no definite D call. The CDR3 extends over 14 amino acids. The germline V gene has CDR1 DFQATT and CDR2 SNEGSKA (reference sequence). With 4 bases removed from V and 0 bases from J, the gap between germline ends came to 12 bases. The DNA for the CDR3 is TGCAGTGCTAAGAACCCAGCTATGAACACTGAAGCTTTCTTT. Amino acid sequence: CSAKNPAMNTEAFF.

There are a few counts of this clonotype. The chain links TRBV9 to TRBJ1-2; D is ambiguous. The germline V and J ends were trimmed by 4 bases and 6 bases, with 19 bases remaining between them. This CDR3 has 15 amino acids. Germline CDR1 is SGDLS and CDR2 is YYNGEE. The CDR3 reads CASSNQEVAANGYTF. CDR3 DNA sequence: TGTGCCAGCAGCAACCAGGAAGTGGCCGCGAATGGCTACACCTTC.

This clonotype was seen ten or more times. The rearrangement joins TRBV13 to TRBJ1-1; no firm D call. Germline V gene lookup returns CDR1 PRHDT and CDR2 FYEKMQ (reference sequence). CDR3 size: 12 residues. Trimming removed 5 bases at V and 1 base at J, with 5 bases between. CDR3 residues: CASSQRNTEAFF. The CDR3 DNA sequence: TGTGCCAGCAGCCAGCGGAACACTGAAGCTTTCTTT.

This clonotype showed up just a few times. The J gene is TRBJ2-3, the V gene TRBV9, with 8 bases that match TRBD2. With V trimmed by 3 bases and J by 2 bases, 5 bases remained unmatched. Germline V gene data show CDR1 as SGDLS and CDR2 as YYNGEE. The CDR3 contains 15 residues. The CDR3 coding sequence is TGTGCCAGCAGCGCGGGACTAGAGATCACAGATACGCAGTATTTT. It codes for CASSAGLEITDTQYF.

This clonotype was detected only a few times. The chain joins TRBV28 to TRBJ2-3; 8 positions agree with TRBD2. Trimming took 9 bases from V and 0 from J; bases not matched to a gene: 8. CDR3 length: 15 amino acids. Germline V gene lookup returns CDR1 MDHEN and CDR2 SYDVKM. CDR3 residues: CASYPSGRSTDTQYF. The CDR3 DNA sequence: TGTGCCAGTTATCCGAGCGGGAGAAGCACAGATACGCAGTATTTT. Filled out from reference TRBV28 and TRBJ2-3, the complete variable domain reads DVKVTQSSRYLVKRTGEKVFLECVQDMDHENMFWYRQDPGLGLRLIYFSYDVKMKEKGDIPEGYSVSREKKERFSLILESASTNQTSMYLCASYPSGRSTDTQYFGPGTRLTVL.

This clonotype was seen ten or more times. The chain recombines TRBV13 with TRBJ1-1; D possibly corresponds to TRBD1 (6 bases). Trimming pared 0 bases from V and 2 bases from J, leaving 10 bases between. The CDR3 spans 15 residues. Germline values: CDR1 PRHDT, CDR2 FYEKMQ (reference sequence). The CDR3 here is CASSLGPTGNTEAFF. The CDR3 nucleotides read TGTGCCAGCAGCTTAGGCCCGACAGGAAACACTGAAGCTTTCTTT.

Of note for this clonotype: Possible read error: a much larger clone is one base away. V gene TRBV6-1 combines with J gene TRBJ2-1, with 9 nucleotides matching TRBD2. The germline gives CDR1 MNHNS, CDR2 SASEGT. The CDR3 is made up of 17 amino acids. The CDR3 DNA reads as TGTGGCAGCAGTGAATCCCTAGCGGGGAGCTCCTACAATGAGCAGTTCTTC. Translated, it gives CGSSESLAGSSYNEQFF.

The chain couples TRBV28 to TRBJ2-4, with TRBD2 matching 9 bases. CDR1 and CDR2 (germline): MDHEN, SYDVKM. Unmatched junction bases numbered 12, after V lost 6 bases and J lost 0 bases. This CDR3 is built from 18 residues. CDR3 amino acids: CASSPSGNPGLAKNIQYF. As DNA, the CDR3 is TGTGCCAGCAGCCCTAGCGGGAATCCTGGGCTAGCCAAAAACATTCAGTACTTC.

This clonotype has ten or more counts. The V gene is TRBV5-1, the J gene TRBJ2-2; TRBD1 is a possible D gene (6 bases). Trimming removed 3 bases at V and 7 bases at J, with 10 bases between. Germline assignment: CDR1 SGHRS and CDR2 YFSETQ. The CDR3 is made up of 13 amino acids. DNA of the CDR3: TGCGCCAGCAGCTCGACAGGAGACGGGGAGCTGTTTTTT. Its protein is CASSSTGDGELFF.